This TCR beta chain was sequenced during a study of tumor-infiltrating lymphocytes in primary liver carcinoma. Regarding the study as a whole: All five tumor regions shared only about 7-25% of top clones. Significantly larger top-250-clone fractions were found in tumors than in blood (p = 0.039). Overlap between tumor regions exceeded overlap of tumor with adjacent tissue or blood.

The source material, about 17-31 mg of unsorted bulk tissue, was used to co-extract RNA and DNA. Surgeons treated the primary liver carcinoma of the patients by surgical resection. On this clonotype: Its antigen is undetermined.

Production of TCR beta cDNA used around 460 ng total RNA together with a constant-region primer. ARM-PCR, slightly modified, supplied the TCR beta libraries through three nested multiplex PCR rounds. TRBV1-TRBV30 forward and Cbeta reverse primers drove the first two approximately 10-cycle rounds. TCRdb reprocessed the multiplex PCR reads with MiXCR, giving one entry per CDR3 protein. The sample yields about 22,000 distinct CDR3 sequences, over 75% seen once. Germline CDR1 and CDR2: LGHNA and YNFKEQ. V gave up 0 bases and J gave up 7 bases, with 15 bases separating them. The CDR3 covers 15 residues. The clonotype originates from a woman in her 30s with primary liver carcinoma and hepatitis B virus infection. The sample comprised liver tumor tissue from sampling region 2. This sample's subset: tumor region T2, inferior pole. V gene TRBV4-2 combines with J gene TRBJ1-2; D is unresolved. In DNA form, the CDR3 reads TGTGCCAGCAGCCAAGATGCGGGGTGCGGGCGTGGCTACACCTTC. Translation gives CASSQDAGCGRGYTF.